This TCR beta chain was observed in a study of neurological immune-mediated disorders. CDR1 is SGHRS and CDR2 is YFSETQ in the germline V gene. V was cut by 1 base and J by 0 bases, with 6 bases left in between. The CDR3 has 14 residues. This clonotype has a count of ten or more. TCRdb re-called the 5' RACE reads with MiXCR, one entry per CDR3 protein. The table has 31,000 or so distinct CDR3 sequences, around 4.5% seen once. V usage is TRBV5-1 and J usage is TRBJ2-3, with D uncertain. Sequencing was performed on PBMCs. This clonotype was obtained from a man aged 18 to 29 in good health. The CDR3 nucleotides read TGCGCCAGCAGCTTGACTGACAGCACAGATACGCAGTATTTT. Protein sequence: CASSLTDSTDTQYF.